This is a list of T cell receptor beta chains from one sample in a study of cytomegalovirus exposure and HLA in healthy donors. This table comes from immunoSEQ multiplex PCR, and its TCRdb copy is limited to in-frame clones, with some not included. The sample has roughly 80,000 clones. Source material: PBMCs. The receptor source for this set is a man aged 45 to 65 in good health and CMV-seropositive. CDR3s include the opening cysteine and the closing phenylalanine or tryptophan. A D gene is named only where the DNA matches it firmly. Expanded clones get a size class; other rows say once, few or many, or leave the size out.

CASRVEDSHEQFF	TGTGCCAGCAGGGTCGAGGACAGCCATGAGCAGTTCTTC	NA	TRBV25-1	NA	TRBJ2-1
CASSLQGGNQPQHF	TGTGCCAGCTCGTTACAGGGAGGCAATCAGCCCCAGCATTTT	NA	TRBV6-1	NA	TRBJ1-5
CASSFKEGAMSEKLFF	TGTGCCAGCAGCTTCAAGGAGGGGGCCATGAGTGAAAAACTGTTTTTT	TRBD1	TRBV13	NA	TRBJ1-4
CASSIDGGVARGYTF	TGTGCCAGTAGTATAGACGGGGGGGTAGCGCGTGGCTACACCTTC	NA	TRBV19	NA	TRBJ1-2
CASSPNRNNQPQHF	TGTGCCAGCAGCCCTAACAGGAATAATCAGCCCCAGCATTTT	NA	TRBV6-1	NA	TRBJ1-5
CASSFPGQGVNEQFF	TGCGCCAGCAGCTTCCCGGGACAGGGGGTGAATGAGCAGTTCTTC	TRBD1	TRBV5-1	NA	TRBJ2-1
CASSLGGLAGGETQYF	TGCGCCAGCAGCTTGGGAGGACTAGCGGGAGGAGAGACCCAGTACTTC	TRBD2	TRBV5-1	NA	TRBJ2-5
CASSPPGLAGYNEQFF	TGCGCCAGCAGCCCTCCTGGACTAGCGGGGTACAATGAGCAGTTCTTC	TRBD2	TRBV4-1	medium-sized	TRBJ2-1
CASSLGGGGTDTQYF	TGTGCCAGTAGCCTAGGCGGGGGGGGCACAGATACGCAGTATTTT	TRBD2	TRBV19	NA	TRBJ2-3
CASSFRGGENGYTF	TGTGCCAGCAGTTTTAGAGGGGGCGAGAATGGCTACACCTTC	TRBD1	TRBV27	NA	TRBJ1-2
CASSLEGTANQPQHF	TGTGCCAGCAGCTTAGAGGGGACAGCGAATCAGCCCCAGCATTTT	TRBD1	TRBV11-2	NA	TRBJ1-5
CASSSGLSSGNTIYF	TGTGCCAGCAGCTCCGGGTTAAGCTCTGGAAACACCATATATTTT	NA	TRBV9	NA	TRBJ1-3
CASSQVGQGVDEQFF	TGTGCCAGCAGCCAAGTAGGACAGGGGGTCGATGAGCAGTTCTTC	TRBD1	TRBV4-2	NA	TRBJ2-1
CASSAQFGTTETQYF	TGTGCCAGCAGCGCGCAATTCGGGACTACCGAGACCCAGTACTTC	TRBD2	TRBV7-6	NA	TRBJ2-5
CASSFYRGPGNEQFF	TGTGCCAGCAGCTTTTACAGGGGGCCGGGCAATGAGCAGTTCTTC	TRBD1	TRBV7-7	NA	TRBJ2-1
CASTLGDGLSYEQYF	TGCGCCAGCACCTTGGGAGACGGACTCTCCTACGAGCAGTACTTC	NA	TRBV5-1	NA	TRBJ2-7
CASSPFRTSGGNEQFF	TGTGCCAGCAGCCCCTTTAGGACTAGCGGGGGAAATGAGCAGTTCTTC	TRBD2	TRBV5-4	NA	TRBJ2-1
CASSVEGLGPREQFF	TGTGCCAGCAGCGTAGAGGGACTTGGACCCAGAGAGCAGTTCTTC	NA	TRBV9	NA	TRBJ2-1
CAISDSYGYTF	TGTGCCATCAGTGACAGCTATGGCTACACCTTC	NA	TRBV10-3	NA	TRBJ1-2
CASSPRGNTEAFF	TGTGCCAGCTCCCCCAGGGGGAACACTGAAGCTTTCTTT	NA	TRBV18	NA	TRBJ1-1
CASSYSGEADTQYF	TGTGCCAGCAGTTACTCGGGGGAGGCAGATACGCAGTATTTT	NA	TRBV6-6	NA	TRBJ2-3
CASGLGLVDQETQYF	TGTGCTAGTGGTTTGGGACTCGTCGACCAAGAGACCCAGTACTTC	NA	TRBV12-5	NA	TRBJ2-5
CASSVGVDRGNEKLFF	TGTGCCAGCAGCGTAGGGGTCGACAGGGGTAATGAAAAACTGTTTTTT	TRBD1	TRBV9	NA	TRBJ1-4
CSVYDRTEAFF	TGCAGCGTTTACGACAGGACTGAAGCTTTCTTT	NA	TRBV29-1	NA	TRBJ1-1
CASSSGTPLNTF	TGTGCCAGCAGCTCGGGGACACCACTTAACACCTTC	NA	TRBV5-6	NA	TRBJ1-2
CAWSSLRQGILSGNTIYF	TGTGCCTGGAGTTCCCTCCGACAGGGAATTTTGAGTGGAAACACCATATATTTT	TRBD1	TRBV30	NA	TRBJ1-3
CASSLGLAGGNGYEQYF	TGCGCCAGCAGCTTGGGACTAGCGGGAGGAAATGGCTACGAGCAGTACTTC	TRBD2	TRBV5-1	NA	TRBJ2-7
CASSPQGAFSGNTIYF	TGTGCCAGTAGTCCGCAGGGGGCGTTCTCTGGAAACACCATATATTTT	TRBD1	TRBV19	NA	TRBJ1-3
CASSSQDTEAFF	TGCGCCAGCAGCTCACAGGACACTGAAGCTTTCTTT	NA	TRBV5-1	NA	TRBJ1-1
CASSLFISGNTIYF	TGTGCCAGCAGTTTGTTTATCTCTGGAAACACCATATATTTT	NA	TRBV28	NA	TRBJ1-3
CASSWGVDEQFF	TGTGCCAGCAGCTGGGGGGTGGATGAGCAGTTCTTC	NA	TRBV7-3	NA	TRBJ2-1
CASRSGNTIYF	TGTGCCAGCCGCTCTGGAAACACCATATATTTT	NA	TRBV25-1	NA	TRBJ1-3
CASSLVGPGSYEQYF	TGTGCCAGCAGCTTAGTGGGCCCGGGGAGCTACGAGCAGTACTTC	NA	TRBV7-9	NA	TRBJ2-7
CASSSYRGEDEQYF	TGTGCCAGCAGCTCTTACAGGGGAGAGGACGAGCAGTACTTC	TRBD1	TRBV5-4	NA	TRBJ2-7
CASSQEPQTRNYGYTF	TGCGCCAGCAGCCAAGAGCCCCAGACACGGAACTATGGCTACACCTTC	NA	TRBV4-1	NA	TRBJ1-2
CASSPPGDSTDTQYF	TGCGCCAGCAGCCCCCCCGGGGACTCCACAGATACGCAGTATTTT	NA	TRBV5-1	NA	TRBJ2-3
CASSQGEGPNTEAFF	TGTGCCAGCAGCCAAGGGGAGGGCCCGAACACTGAAGCTTTCTTT	NA	TRBV4-2	NA	TRBJ1-1
CASSTRQVTNQPQHF	TGTGCCAGTAGTACCCGACAGGTTACCAATCAGCCCCAGCATTTT	NA	TRBV19	NA	TRBJ1-5
CSYGGGNTEAFF	TGCAGCTATGGGGGGGGGAACACTGAAGCTTTCTTT	NA	TRBV29-1	NA	TRBJ1-1
CASSPHYTEAFF	TGTGCCAGCAGCCCCCACTACACTGAAGCTTTCTTT	NA	TRBV7-9	NA	TRBJ1-1
CASSLTAGAKTGELFF	TGCGCCAGCAGCTTGACGGCAGGGGCGAAGACCGGGGAGCTGTTTTTT	NA	TRBV5-1	NA	TRBJ2-2
CASSLTGLAQYF	TGCGCCAGCAGCCTAACGGGACTAGCGCAGTATTTT	TRBD2	TRBV4-1	NA	TRBJ2-3
CASYSSPHNEQFF	TGTGCCAGCTATTCCTCCCCCCACAATGAGCAGTTCTTC	NA	TRBV27	NA	TRBJ2-1
CASSFSRRAQPQHF	TGTGCCAGCAGCTTCTCCAGGCGGGCACAGCCCCAGCATTTT	NA	TRBV5-6	NA	TRBJ1-5
CASREGPEGTDTQYF	TGTGCCAGCAGGGAGGGACCCGAGGGAACAGATACGCAGTATTTT	NA	TRBV2	NA	TRBJ2-3
CASSEEGGAFF	TGTGCCAGCAGTGAGGAAGGGGGAGCTTTCTTT	NA	TRBV2	NA	TRBJ1-1
CASSPGSTGEQYF	TGCGCCAGCAGCCCGGGGTCGACGGGAGAGCAGTACTTC	NA	TRBV5-1	NA	TRBJ2-7
CASSVIRGSPLHF	TGTGCCAGCAGTGTAATCAGGGGTTCACCCCTCCACTTT	NA	TRBV6-1	NA	TRBJ1-6
CASTLGGANYGYTF	TGTGCCAGCACCTTAGGAGGGGCGAACTATGGCTACACCTTC	NA	TRBV28	NA	TRBJ1-2
CASSFRGYNQPQHF	TGTGCCAGCAGTTTCAGAGGGTACAATCAGCCCCAGCATTTT	NA	TRBV27	NA	TRBJ1-5
CASSQDRLHYGYTF	TGCGCCAGCAGCCAAGATAGACTCCACTATGGCTACACCTTC	NA	TRBV4-1	NA	TRBJ1-2
CASSLSGLSYNSPLHF	TGTGCCAGCAGCTTGTCTGGACTGTCTTATAATTCACCCCTCCACTTT	NA	TRBV7-6	NA	TRBJ1-6
CASSLGGRTYEQYF	TGTGCCAGCAGCTTGGGCGGGAGGACCTACGAGCAGTACTTC	TRBD2	TRBV11-2	NA	TRBJ2-7